What follows describes a single T cell receptor beta chain. The sample comes from a study of metastatic and nonmetastatic thyroid tumors. Study at large: Across peripheral blood and tumor or nodule tissue samples taken from malignant and benign thyroid patients, the repertoires were compared with one another.

The length of the CDR3 is 11 residues. With 3 bases removed from V and 7 bases from J, the gap between germline ends came to 8 bases. Germline values: CDR1 SGHKS, CDR2 YYEKEE (reference sequence). Patients underwent thyroid surgery, and none had received any treatment before it. TCRdb re-analyzed the PCR reads using MiXCR. The sample contains 13,000 or so clones, under 30% of which appear only once. Sequencing input: tumor tissue. The source of this sequence is a female donor with papillary thyroid cancer or a benign thyroid nodule (not recorded which). Some clones in this sample may be carry-over from other donors' samples. This chain uses TRBV5-5 with TRBJ2-7; D gene unclear. CDR3 DNA sequence: TGTGCCAGCAGCTGGGGTGGGGAGCAGTACTTC. It yields the protein CASSWGGEQYF.